This TCR beta chain is from a study of early T cells in non-severe SARS-CoV-2 infection. TCRdb re-called the 5' RACE reads with MiXCR, one entry per CDR3 protein. This sample carries about 67,000 distinct CDR3 sequences, 9.5% to 13% of them seen once, and the ten largest clones take 3.8%. This clonotype showed up just a few times. The CDR3 loop spans 15 amino acids. Trimming removed 4 bases from V and 3 bases from J; junction bases left unmatched: 6. Germline values: CDR1 ENHRY, CDR2 SYGVKD. The sample consisted of whole blood. The chain has TRBV10-3 and TRBJ2-3, with 8 bases lining up with TRBD2. The source is an adult who was a healthcare worker with PCR-confirmed SARS-CoV-2 infection or an uninfected control (not recorded which). The CDR3 loop is CAISVREGRTDTQYF. As DNA, the CDR3 is TGTGCCATCAGTGTACGGGAGGGCCGAACAGATACGCAGTATTTT.